This T cell receptor (beta chain) was observed in a study of control samples from healthy donors and cancer patients. Sequencing used immunoSEQ multiplex PCR; TCRdb keeps in-frame clones, though not all of them. The data contain some 34,000 clones, under 95% of them seen just once; the ten biggest clones take up 1.7%. Germline V CDR1 and CDR2: SGHRS, YFSETQ. V dropped 1 base and J dropped 0 bases, with 11 bases sitting between them. The CDR3 contains 15 residues. This clone was found once. The source material was PBMCs. This clonotype originated in a man in his forties with colorectal cancer. The genes are TRBV5-1 and TRBJ2-7, with D possibly matching TRBD2 (5 bases). The CDR3 loop reads CASSLIPGSSYEQYF. The CDR3 DNA follows: TGCGCCAGCAGCTTGATTCCGGGAAGCTCCTACGAGCAGTACTTC.